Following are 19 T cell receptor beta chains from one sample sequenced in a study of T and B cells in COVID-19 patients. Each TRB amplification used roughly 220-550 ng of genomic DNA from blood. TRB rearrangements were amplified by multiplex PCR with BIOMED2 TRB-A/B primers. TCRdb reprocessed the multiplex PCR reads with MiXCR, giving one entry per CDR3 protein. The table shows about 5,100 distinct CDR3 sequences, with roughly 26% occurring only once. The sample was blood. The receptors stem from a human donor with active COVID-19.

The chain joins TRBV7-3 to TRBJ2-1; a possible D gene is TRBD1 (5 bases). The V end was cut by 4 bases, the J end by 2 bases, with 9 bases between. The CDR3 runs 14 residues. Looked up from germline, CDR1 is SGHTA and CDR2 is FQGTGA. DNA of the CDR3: TGTGCCAGCAGCTCCGACAGAGCCTACAATGAGCAGTTCTTC. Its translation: CASSSDRAYNEQFF.

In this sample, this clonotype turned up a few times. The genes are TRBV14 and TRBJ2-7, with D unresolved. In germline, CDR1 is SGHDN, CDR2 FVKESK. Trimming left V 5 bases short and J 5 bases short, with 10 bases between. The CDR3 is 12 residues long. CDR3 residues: CASSVRRNEQYF. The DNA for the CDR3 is TGTGCCAGCAGCGTCCGACGGAACGAGCAGTACTTC.

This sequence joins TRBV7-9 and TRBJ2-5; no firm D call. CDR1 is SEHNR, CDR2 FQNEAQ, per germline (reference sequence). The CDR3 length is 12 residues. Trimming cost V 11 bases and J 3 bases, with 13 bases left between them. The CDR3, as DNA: TGTGCCTGGAGCCCCACGGAAGAGACCCAGTACTTC. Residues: CAWSPTEETQYF. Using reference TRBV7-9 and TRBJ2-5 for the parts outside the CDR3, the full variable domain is DTGVSQNPRHKITKRGQNVTFRCDPISEHNRLYWYRQTLGQGPEFLTYFQNEAQLEKSRLLSDRFSAERPKGSFSTLEIQRTEQGDSAMYLCAWSPTEETQYFGPGTRLLVL.

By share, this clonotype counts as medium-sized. The CDR3 DNA reads as TGTGCCAGTAGTACCGAAGCGGGAGGGCCGGGGGAGACCCAGTACTTC. This codes for CASSTEAGGPGETQYF. This chain connects TRBV19 to TRBJ2-5; 10 bases are a match to TRBD2. This CDR3 region has 16 residues. The ends lost 4 bases at V and 5 bases at J; junction bases unmatched: 10. Germline CDR1 reads LNHDA; CDR2 reads SQIVND (reference sequence).

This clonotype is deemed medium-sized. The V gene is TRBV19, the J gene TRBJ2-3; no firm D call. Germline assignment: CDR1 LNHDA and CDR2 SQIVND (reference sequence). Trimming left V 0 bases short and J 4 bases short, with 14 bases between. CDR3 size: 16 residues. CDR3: CASSIDMDTGSDTQYF. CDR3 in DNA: TGTGCCAGTAGTATAGATATGGATACGGGTTCAGATACGCAGTATTTT.

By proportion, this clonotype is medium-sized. CDR3 residues: CASSLAGQGERGYTF. In nucleotides, the CDR3 is TGTGCCAGCAGCTTAGCGGGACAGGGTGAGAGAGGCTACACCTTC. The chain links TRBV13 to TRBJ1-2; 9 bases fit TRBD1. The CDR3 length is 15 residues. The ends lost 1 base at V and 8 bases at J; junction bases unmatched: 8. The germline V gene encodes CDR1 PRHDT and CDR2 FYEKMQ (reference sequence).

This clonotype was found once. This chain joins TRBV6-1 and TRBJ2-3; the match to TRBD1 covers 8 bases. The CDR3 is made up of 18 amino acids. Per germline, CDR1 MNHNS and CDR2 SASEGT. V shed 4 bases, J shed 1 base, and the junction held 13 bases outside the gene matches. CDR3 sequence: CASSVFPGTGSGTDTQYF. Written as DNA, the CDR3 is TGTGCCAGCAGTGTATTCCCCGGGACAGGCTCGGGCACAGATACGCAGTATTTT.

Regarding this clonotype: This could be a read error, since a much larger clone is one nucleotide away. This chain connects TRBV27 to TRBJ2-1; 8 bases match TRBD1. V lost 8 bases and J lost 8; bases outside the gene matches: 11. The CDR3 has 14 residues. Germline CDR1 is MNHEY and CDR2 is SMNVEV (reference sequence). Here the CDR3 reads CASWGQAQYDEQFF. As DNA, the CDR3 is TGTGCCAGCTGGGGACAGGCCCAATACGATGAGCAGTTCTTC.

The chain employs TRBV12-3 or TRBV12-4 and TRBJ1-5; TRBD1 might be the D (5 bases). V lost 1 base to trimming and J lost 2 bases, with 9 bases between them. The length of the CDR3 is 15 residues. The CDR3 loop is CASSLGVRGNQPQHF. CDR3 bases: TGTGCCAGCAGTTTAGGGGTCAGGGGCAATCAGCCCCAGCATTTT.

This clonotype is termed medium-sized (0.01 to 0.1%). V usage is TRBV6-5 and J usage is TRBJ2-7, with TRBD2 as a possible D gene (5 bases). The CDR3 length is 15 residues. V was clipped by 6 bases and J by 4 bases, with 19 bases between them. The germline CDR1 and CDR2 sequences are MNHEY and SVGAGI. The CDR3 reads CASSPPTTGMYEQYF. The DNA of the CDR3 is TGTGCCAGCAGCCCACCAACGACCGGGATGTACGAGCAGTACTTC.

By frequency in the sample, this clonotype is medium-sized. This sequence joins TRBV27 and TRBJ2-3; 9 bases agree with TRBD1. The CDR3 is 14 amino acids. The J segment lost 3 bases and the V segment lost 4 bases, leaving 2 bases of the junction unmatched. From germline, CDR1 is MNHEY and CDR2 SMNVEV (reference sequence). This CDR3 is CASSSGQGTDTQYF. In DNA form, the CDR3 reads TGTGCCAGCAGTTCCGGACAGGGGACAGATACGCAGTATTTT.

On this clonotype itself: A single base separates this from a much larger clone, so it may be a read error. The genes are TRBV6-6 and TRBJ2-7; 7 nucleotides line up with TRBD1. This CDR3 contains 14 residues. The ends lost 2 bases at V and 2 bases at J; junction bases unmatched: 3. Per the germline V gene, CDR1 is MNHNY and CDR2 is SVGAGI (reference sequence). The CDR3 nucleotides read TGTGCCAGCAGTTACGGGACAGCCCCCTACGAGCAGTACTTC. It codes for CASSYGTAPYEQYF.

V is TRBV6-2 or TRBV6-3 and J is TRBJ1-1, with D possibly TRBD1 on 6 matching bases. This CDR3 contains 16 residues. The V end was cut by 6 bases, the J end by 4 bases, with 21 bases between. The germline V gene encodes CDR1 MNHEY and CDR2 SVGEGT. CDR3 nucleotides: TGTGCCAGCAGATTAAAGAACAGGGCCCCGAGCACTGAAGCTTTCTTT. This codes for CASRLKNRAPSTEAFF.

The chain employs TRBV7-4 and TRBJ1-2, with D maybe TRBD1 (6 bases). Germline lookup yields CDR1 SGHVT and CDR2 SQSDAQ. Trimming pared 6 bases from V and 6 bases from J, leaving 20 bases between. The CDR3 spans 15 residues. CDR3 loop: CASRPDRGRTHGYTF. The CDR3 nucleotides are TGTGCCAGCAGGCCCGATCGGGGGCGCACCCATGGCTACACCTTC.

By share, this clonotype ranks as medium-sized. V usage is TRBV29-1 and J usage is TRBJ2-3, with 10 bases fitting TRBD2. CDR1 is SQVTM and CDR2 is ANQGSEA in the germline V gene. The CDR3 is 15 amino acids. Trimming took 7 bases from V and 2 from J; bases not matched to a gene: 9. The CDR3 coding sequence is TGCAGCGCCCGGACTAGCGGCACCCTCACAGATACGCAGTATTTT. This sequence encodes CSARTSGTLTDTQYF.

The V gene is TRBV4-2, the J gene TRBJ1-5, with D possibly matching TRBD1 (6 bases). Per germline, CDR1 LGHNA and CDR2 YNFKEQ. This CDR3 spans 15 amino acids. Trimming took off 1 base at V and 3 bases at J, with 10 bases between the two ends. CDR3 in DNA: TGTGCCAGCAGCCAAGTTGCAGGGGCCAATCAGCCCCAGCATTTT. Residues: CASSQVAGANQPQHF.

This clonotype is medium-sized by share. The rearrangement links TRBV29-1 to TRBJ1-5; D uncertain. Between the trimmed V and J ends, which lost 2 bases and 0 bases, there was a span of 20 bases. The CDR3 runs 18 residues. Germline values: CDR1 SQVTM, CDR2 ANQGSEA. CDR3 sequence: CSVENKEMGYYSNQPQHF. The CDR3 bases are TGCAGCGTTGAAAACAAGGAGATGGGATACTATAGCAATCAGCCCCAGCATTTT.

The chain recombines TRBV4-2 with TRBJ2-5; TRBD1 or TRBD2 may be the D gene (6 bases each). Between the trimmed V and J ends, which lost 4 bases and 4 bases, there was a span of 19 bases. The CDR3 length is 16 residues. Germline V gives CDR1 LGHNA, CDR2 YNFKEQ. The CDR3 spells CASSPTGGGNPETQYF. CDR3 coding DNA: TGTGCCAGCAGCCCCACCGGGGGCGGGAACCCAGAGACCCAGTACTTC.

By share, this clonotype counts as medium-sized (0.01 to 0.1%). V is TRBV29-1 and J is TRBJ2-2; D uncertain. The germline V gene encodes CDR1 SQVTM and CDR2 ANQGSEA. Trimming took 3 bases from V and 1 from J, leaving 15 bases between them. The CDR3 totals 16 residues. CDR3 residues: CSVEGRNLENTGELFF. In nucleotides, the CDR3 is TGCAGCGTTGAGGGAAGGAACCTGGAGAACACCGGGGAGCTGTTTTTT.